Below, 25 T cell receptor beta chains from the same sample are listed, as sequenced in a study of T cells in Graves' hyperthyroidism and ophthalmopathy. RNA transcripts gave rise to amplified TCR beta CDR3 regions. The study used the HTBI primer set for a first-round RT-PCR of the TCR CDR3. TCRdb reprocessed the multiplex PCR reads via MiXCR and lists one record per CDR3 protein. Of 620,000 or so distinct CDR3 sequences in the sample, about 14% were seen once. Sequenced material: blood. The receptor source for this set is a woman between 45 and 65 years old with Graves' ophthalmopathy.

A note on this clonotype: A much more abundant neighbour one base away suggests this may be a read error. The V and J genes are TRBV9 and TRBJ2-2; D may be TRBD2 (7 bases). The CDR3 totals 19 residues. CDR1 SGDLS and CDR2 YYNGEE come from the germline V gene. The CDR3 bases are TGTGCCAGCAGCCCCCAAGGGACACTAGCGATCGCGAACACCGGGGGGCTGTTTTTT. This gives the protein CASSPQGTLAIANTGGLFF. Supplemented by reference TRBV9 and TRBJ2-2, the full variable domain reads DSGVTQTPKHLITATGQRVTLRCSPRSGDLSVYWYQQSLDQGLQFLIQYYNGEERAKGNILERFSAQQFPDLHSELNLSSLELGDSALYFCASSPQGTLAIANTGGLFFGEGSRLTVL.

This clonotype was observed many times. V and J are TRBV27 and TRBJ2-2; the match to TRBD2 covers 9 bases. Germline V gene sequence: CDR1 MNHEY, CDR2 SMNVEV (reference sequence). Losses at the gene ends were 2 bases for V and 6 bases for J; bases not matched to a gene: 10. The CDR3 is 17 residues long. In DNA, the CDR3 is TGTGCCAGCAGTTTAACCCTCTTGGCGGGAGGGCCCGGGGAGCTGTTTTTT. This encodes CASSLTLLAGGPGELFF.

This clonotype came up many times. The gene calls are TRBV28 and TRBJ2-2; 11 bases agree with TRBD1. Germline V CDR1 and CDR2: MDHEN, SYDVKM. CDR3 length: 16 amino acids. Trimming cost V 8 bases and J 4 bases; bases outside gene matches: 9. This CDR3 reads CASRTGGAEGTGELFF. The CDR3 nucleotides read TGTGCCAGCCGGACAGGGGGCGCAGAAGGCACCGGGGAGCTGTTTTTT.

This clonotype showed up many times. J is TRBJ1-1 and V is TRBV2; no definite D call. This CDR3 region has 14 residues. V was cut by 1 base and J by 4 bases, with 10 bases left in between. Looked up from germline, CDR1 is SNHLY and CDR2 is FYNNEI. The DNA of the CDR3 is TGTGCCAGCAGTGAAGGAGGAGTTTTCACTGAAGCTTTCTTT. Encoded protein: CASSEGGVFTEAFF.

This clonotype came up many times. This chain uses TRBV11-2 with TRBJ1-2; 7 bases are a match to TRBD1. With 5 bases clipped from V and 5 bases from J, the junction kept 11 bases outside the gene matches. This CDR3 contains 15 residues. Germline loops: CDR1 SGHAT, CDR2 FQNNGV. The CDR3 nucleotides are TGTGCCAGCAGCGAGCCCGGACAGGCTCGATATGGCTACACCTTC. Translated, it gives CASSEPGQARYGYTF.

The sample holds many counts of this clonotype. This sequence joins TRBV7-2 and TRBJ1-6, with D maybe TRBD1 (6 bases). The germline gives CDR1 SGHTA, CDR2 FQGNSA. This CDR3 has 14 amino acids. V lost 7 bases, J lost 6 bases, and 13 bases lay in between. The chain's CDR3 is CASTLGGFNSPLHF. The CDR3 DNA is TGTGCCAGCACCTTGGGGGGCTTTAATTCACCCCTCCACTTT.

This clonotype was recorded at least ten times. The chain uses TRBV30 and TRBJ1-2; no definite D call. The CDR3 runs 11 residues. CDR1 and CDR2 from the germline V gene are GTSNPN and SVGIG (reference sequence). Trimming removed 4 bases at V and 9 bases at J, with 12 bases between. This CDR3 reads CAWKMSIRYTF. The DNA of the CDR3 is TGTGCCTGGAAAATGTCCATCCGCTACACCTTC.

This clonotype was detected many times. The chain links TRBV6-2 or TRBV6-3 to TRBJ2-7; D is unresolved. Germline assignment: CDR1 MNHEY and CDR2 SVGEGT. The V and J ends lost 6 bases and 0 bases respectively, with 12 bases between them. This CDR3 has 14 residues. As DNA, the CDR3 is TGTGCCAGCAGATGGCGACGGAACTCCTACGAGCAGTACTTC. As protein: CASRWRRNSYEQYF.

The sample holds many counts of this clonotype. V and J are TRBV7-2 and TRBJ2-5; 14 positions agree with TRBD2. V lost 5 bases and J lost 5; bases outside the gene matches: 4. The CDR3 is 15 residues long. The V gene's germline CDR1 is SGHTA and CDR2 FQGNSA. The CDR3 loop reads CASSPRLAGGETQYF. The CDR3 coding sequence is TGTGCCAGCAGCCCCAGACTAGCGGGAGGGGAGACCCAGTACTTC.

This clonotype came up a few times. V and J are TRBV10-3 and TRBJ2-6; D is uncertain. Germline lookup yields CDR1 ENHRY and CDR2 SYGVKD. Trimming took off 3 bases at V and 6 bases at J, with 15 bases between the two ends. The CDR3 runs 16 residues. The CDR3 DNA sequence: TGTGCCATCAGTGATGTGACCGGTGGGTTGGCCAACGTCCTGACTTTC. Its protein is CAISDVTGGLANVLTF.

Ten or more counts support this clonotype. The chain is built from TRBV28 and TRBJ2-1; TRBD2 aligns across 7 bases. The junction had 7 bases not matched to a gene; V was cut back by 5 bases and J by 0 bases. CDR1 is MDHEN, CDR2 SYDVKM, per germline. The CDR3 sequence is 16 residues long. CDR3 in amino acids: CASSPPLAPSYNEQFF. CDR3 nucleotide sequence: TGTGCCAGCAGTCCTCCACTAGCGCCCTCCTACAATGAGCAGTTCTTC.

This chain connects TRBV12-3 or TRBV12-4 to TRBJ2-1; the match to TRBD2 covers 7 bases. Trimming removed 5 bases from V and 5 bases from J; junction bases left unmatched: 6. The CDR3 consists of 14 residues. CDR3 amino acids: CASSMGGTNNEQFF. DNA for the CDR3: TGTGCCAGCAGTATGGGCGGGACTAACAATGAGCAGTTCTTC.

The sample holds many counts of this clonotype. V usage is TRBV7-3 and J usage is TRBJ2-5, with 9 nucleotides matching TRBD2. Germline values: CDR1 SGHTA, CDR2 FQGTGA. The V gene end was trimmed by 5 bases and the J gene end by 2 bases; junction bases not matched to a gene: 6. CDR3 length: 15 residues. In DNA form, the CDR3 reads TGTGCCAGCAGCCTTGGGACTAGCAGGCAAGAGACCCAGTACTTC. As protein: CASSLGTSRQETQYF.

J is TRBJ2-5 and V is TRBV15; D is unclear. The germline V gene has CDR1 LNHNV and CDR2 YYDKDF (reference sequence). Trimming stripped 2 bases from V and 2 bases from J, with 9 bases between. This CDR3 comprises 14 residues. In DNA, the CDR3 is TGTGCCACCAGCAGAAGGGCGGAGCAAGAGACCCAGTACTTC. Translated, it gives CATSRRAEQETQYF.

This clonotype was counted ten times or more. This sequence joins TRBV5-1 and TRBJ1-2; D uncertain. This CDR3 region has 15 residues. CDR1 is SGHRS, CDR2 YFSETQ, per germline. Trimming left V 6 bases short and J 4 bases short, with 19 bases between. CDR3 sequence reads: CASNAYPDGPYGYTF. CDR3 nucleotides: TGCGCCAGCAACGCTTACCCCGACGGACCCTATGGCTACACCTTC.

This clonotype has ten or more counts. The chain employs TRBV29-1 and TRBJ2-7; possible D gene TRBD1, 6 bases. V was cut by 1 base and J by 2 bases, with 12 bases left in between. Looked up from germline, CDR1 is SQVTM and CDR2 is ANQGSEA. This CDR3 is 14 amino acids long. The CDR3 sequence: CSVEGRGSPYEQYF. The CDR3 nucleotides read TGCAGCGTTGAAGGCAGGGGTAGTCCCTACGAGCAGTACTTC.

This clonotype has a handful of counts. This rearrangement joins TRBV14 to TRBJ2-1; 9 bases are a match to TRBD1. The V gene end was trimmed by 3 bases and the J gene end by 4 bases; junction bases not matched to a gene: 10. Germline V gene data show CDR1 as SGHDN and CDR2 as FVKESK. The CDR3 is 17 residues long. CDR3: CASSHPGQGFPYNEQFF. CDR3 DNA sequence: TGTGCCAGCAGCCACCCCGGACAGGGGTTCCCGTACAATGAGCAGTTCTTC.

V gene TRBV27 combines with J gene TRBJ1-5; no reliable D call. The CDR3 sequence is 14 residues long. The V gene lost 6 bases and the J gene lost 6 bases, with 15 bases spanning the gap. Germline CDR1 MNHEY, CDR2 SMNVEV (reference sequence). The CDR3 DNA reads as TGTGCCAGCAGCACCACAGAGTCGAGTCAGCCCCAGCATTTT. This encodes CASSTTESSQPQHF.

This clonotype was seen at least ten times. V and J are TRBV20-1 and TRBJ2-7; D not resolved. The ends were cut back, 3 bases at V and 0 bases at J, with 9 bases in the middle. The CDR3 covers 13 residues. Germline-derived CDR1 and CDR2 are DFQATT and SNEGSKA (reference sequence). The CDR3 loop is CSASQRVSYEQYF. For the CDR3, the DNA is TGCAGTGCTAGTCAACGGGTCTCCTACGAGCAGTACTTC.

This clonotype showed up just a few times. The chain carries TRBV30 and TRBJ2-1; TRBD2 agrees at 14 bases. CDR3 length: 16 residues. V trimming: 1 base; J trimming: 4 bases; junction bases outside the gene matches: 3. Germline V CDR1 and CDR2: GTSNPN, SVGIG (reference sequence). In DNA, the CDR3 is TGTGCCTGGAGTGAGGGACTAGCGGGAGCATACAATGAGCAGTTCTTC. Residues: CAWSEGLAGAYNEQFF. The entire variable domain, with the rest obtained from reference TRBV30 and TRBJ2-1, is as follows: SQTIHQWPATLVQPVGSPLSLECTVEGTSNPNLYWYRQAAGRGLQLLFYSVGIGQISSEVPQNLSASRPQDRQFILSSKKLLLSDSGFYLCAWSEGLAGAYNEQFFGPGTRLTVL.

This clonotype was detected ten times or more. The rearrangement joins TRBV20-1 to TRBJ2-7; 14 bases align to TRBD2. Unmatched junction bases numbered 6, after V lost 6 bases and J lost 5 bases. The CDR3 is made up of 14 amino acids. CDR1 DFQATT and CDR2 SNEGSKA come from the germline V gene (reference sequence). The DNA of the CDR3 is TGCAGTGCGTTGACTAGCGGGAGGGCTCACGAGCAGTACTTC. Protein sequence: CSALTSGRAHEQYF.

This clonotype has just a few counts. The rearrangement joins TRBV4-3 to TRBJ2-1; the D gene is possibly TRBD2 (6 bases). The V gene lost 0 bases and the J gene lost 10 bases, with 13 bases spanning the gap. Germline V gives CDR1 LGHNA, CDR2 YSLEER. The CDR3 runs 14 residues. CDR3 sequence: CASSQDPAGREQFF. Here the CDR3 DNA reads TGCGCCAGCAGCCAAGACCCAGCGGGTCGGGAGCAGTTCTTC.

This clonotype was observed at least ten times. J is TRBJ2-1 and V is TRBV5-1; either TRBD1 or TRBD2 may supply D (5 bases each). Trimming cost V 8 bases and J 3 bases, with 18 bases left between them. Germline CDR1 reads SGHRS; CDR2 reads YFSETQ. The CDR3 is 15 residues long. The CDR3 coding sequence is TGCGCCAGTCGCGGGTCCAGGGAGAACTACAATGAGCAGTTCTTC. Its protein is CASRGSRENYNEQFF.

This clonotype was observed a few times. CDR3 bases: TGCGCCAGCAGTGAGCTGACAGGCCAAGAGACCCAGTACTTC. Protein sequence: CASSELTGQETQYF. The V call is TRBV10-2, the J call TRBJ2-5; a weak D match, TRBD1 (6 bases). The CDR3 covers 14 residues. Germline CDR1 reads WSHSY; CDR2 reads SAAADI. V gave up 2 bases and J gave up 1 base, with 8 bases separating them.

This clonotype was recorded many times. This sequence joins TRBV6-1 and TRBJ1-1, with D perhaps matching TRBD1 (6 bases). V was clipped by 5 bases and J by 0 bases, with 16 bases between them. This CDR3 has 16 residues. Looked up from germline, CDR1 is MNHNS and CDR2 is SASEGT. Here the CDR3 reads CASSRTELKMNTEAFF. The DNA for the CDR3 is TGTGCCAGCAGTCGGACAGAACTTAAAATGAACACTGAAGCTTTCTTT.